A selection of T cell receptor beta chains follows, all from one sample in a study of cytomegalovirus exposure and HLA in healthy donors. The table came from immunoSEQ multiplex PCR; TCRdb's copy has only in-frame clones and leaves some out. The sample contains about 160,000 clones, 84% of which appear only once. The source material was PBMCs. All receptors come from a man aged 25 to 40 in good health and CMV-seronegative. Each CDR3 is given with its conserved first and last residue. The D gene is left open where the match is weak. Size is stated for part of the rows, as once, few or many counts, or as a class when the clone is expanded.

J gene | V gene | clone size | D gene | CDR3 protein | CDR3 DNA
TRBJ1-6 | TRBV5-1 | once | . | CASRRGEGSPLHF | TGCGCCAGCAGGCGGGGGGAAGGGTCACCCCTCCACTTT
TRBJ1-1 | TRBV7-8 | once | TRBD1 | CASSPRDRNTEAFF | TGTGCCAGCAGCCCCCGGGACAGGAACACTGAAGCTTTCTTT
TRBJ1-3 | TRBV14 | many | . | CASSQVAALGGNTIYF | TGTGCCAGCAGCCAAGTTGCGGCCCTGGGTGGAAACACCATATATTTT
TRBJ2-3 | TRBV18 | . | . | CASSLQQVTLRTDTQYF | TGTGCCAGCTCACTACAACAGGTAACCCTACGCACAGATACGCAGTATTTT
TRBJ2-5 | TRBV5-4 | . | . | CASSLQGRETQYF | TGTGCCAGCAGCTTGCAGGGTAGGGAGACCCAGTACTTC
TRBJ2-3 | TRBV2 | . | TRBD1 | CASKGDRGSDTQYF | TGTGCCAGCAAGGGGGACAGAGGATCAGATACGCAGTATTTT
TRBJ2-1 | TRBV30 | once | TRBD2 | CAWSVSSGRVNEQFF | TGTGCCTGGAGTGTCTCAAGCGGGAGGGTTAATGAGCAGTTCTTC
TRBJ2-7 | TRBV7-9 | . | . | CASSSKEKSSYEQYF | TGTGCCAGCAGCTCAAAGGAGAAAAGCTCCTACGAGCAGTACTTC
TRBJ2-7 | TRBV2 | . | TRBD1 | CASSDGQGVYEQYF | TGTGCCAGCAGTGACGGACAGGGGGTCTACGAGCAGTACTTC
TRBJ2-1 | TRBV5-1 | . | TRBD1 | CASSLETGVYNEQFF | TGCGCCAGCAGCTTGGAGACAGGGGTCTACAATGAGCAGTTCTTC
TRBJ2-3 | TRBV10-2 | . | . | CASTGTPPDTQYF | TGCGCCAGCACCGGGACTCCACCAGATACGCAGTATTTT
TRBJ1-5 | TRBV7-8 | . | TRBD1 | CACSPRDRGPGSNQPQHF | TGTGCCTGCAGCCCTCGGGACAGGGGACCCGGTAGCAATCAGCCCCAGCATTTT
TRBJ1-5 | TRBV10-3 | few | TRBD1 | CAISGGTGKMNANQPQHF | TGTGCCATCAGTGGGGGGACAGGGAAGATGAATGCCAATCAGCCCCAGCATTTT
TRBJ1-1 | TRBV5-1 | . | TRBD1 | CASRPGQGSTEAFF | TGCGCCAGCAGACCGGGACAGGGGAGCACTGAAGCTTTCTTT
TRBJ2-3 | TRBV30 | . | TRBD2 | CAWSGTSGGDTQYF | TGTGCCTGGAGCGGGACTAGCGGGGGGGATACGCAGTATTTT
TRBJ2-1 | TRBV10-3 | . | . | CAISEFSGNEQFF | TGTGCCATCAGTGAGTTTAGCGGCAATGAGCAGTTCTTC
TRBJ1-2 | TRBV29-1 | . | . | CSVSVGVGGYTF | TGCAGCGTTTCAGTCGGGGTCGGCGGCTACACCTTC
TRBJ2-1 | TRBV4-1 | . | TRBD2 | CASSQDGLAGPRSSYNEQFF | TGCGCCAGCAGCCAAGACGGACTAGCGGGCCCAAGGAGCTCCTACAATGAGCAGTTCTTC
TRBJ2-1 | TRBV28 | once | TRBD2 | CASSLIGGGSSYNEQFF | TGTGCCAGCAGTCTAATCGGGGGGGGGAGCTCCTACAATGAGCAGTTCTTC
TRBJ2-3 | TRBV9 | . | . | CASSVARWSDTQYF | TGTGCCAGCAGCGTAGCCAGGTGGTCAGATACGCAGTATTTT
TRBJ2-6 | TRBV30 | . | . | CAWEPKPATLTGANVLTF | TGTGCCTGGGAACCAAAGCCTGCAACTCTCACTGGGGCCAACGTCCTGACTTTC
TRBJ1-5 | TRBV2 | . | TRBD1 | CASSGQGAEQPQHF | TGTGCCAGCTCCGGACAGGGGGCAGAACAGCCCCAGCATTTT
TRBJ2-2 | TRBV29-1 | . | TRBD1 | CSVEVQGATSNTGELFF | TGCAGCGTTGAAGTACAGGGGGCAACTTCGAACACCGGGGAGCTGTTTTTT
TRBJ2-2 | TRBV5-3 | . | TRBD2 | CASGTSGEPTPTGELFF | TGTGCCAGTGGGACTAGCGGGGAACCAACCCCGACCGGGGAGCTGTTTTTT
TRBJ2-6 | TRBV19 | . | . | CASSRPTGTGANVLTF | TGTGCCAGTAGCCGCCCAACAGGAACTGGGGCCAACGTCCTGACTTTC
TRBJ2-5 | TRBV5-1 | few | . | CASSLDGRPQETQYF | TGCGCCAGCAGCTTGGATGGGCGCCCCCAAGAGACCCAGTACTTC
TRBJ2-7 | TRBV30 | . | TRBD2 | CAHTLAGGYEQYF | TGTGCCCATACACTAGCGGGCGGCTACGAGCAGTACTTC
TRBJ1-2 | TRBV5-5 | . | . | CASSLSGAQNYGYTF | TGTGCCAGCAGCTTATCAGGGGCGCAGAACTATGGCTACACCTTC
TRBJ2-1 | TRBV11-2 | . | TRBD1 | CASSPRTGAEGYNEQFF | TGTGCCAGCAGCCCACGGACAGGGGCAGAAGGTTACAATGAGCAGTTCTTC
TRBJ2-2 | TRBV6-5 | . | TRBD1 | CASNNRGPTGELFF | TGTGCCAGCAATAACAGGGGGCCCACCGGGGAGCTGTTTTTT
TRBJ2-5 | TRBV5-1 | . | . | CASSAGPIETQYF | TGCGCCAGCAGCGCGGGACCGATAGAGACCCAGTACTTC
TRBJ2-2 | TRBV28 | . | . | CASSLFSGELFF | TGTGCCAGCAGTTTATTTTCTGGGGAGCTGTTTTTT
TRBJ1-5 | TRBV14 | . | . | CASRRNNQPQHF | TGTGCCAGCAGGCGGAACAATCAGCCCCAGCATTTT
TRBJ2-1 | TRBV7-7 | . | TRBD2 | CASSFGGGNEQFF | TGTGCTAGCAGCTTCGGGGGGGGCAATGAGCAGTTCTTC
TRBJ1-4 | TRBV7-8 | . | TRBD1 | CASSYGQGYEKLFF | TGTGCCAGCAGCTACGGACAGGGGTATGAAAAACTGTTTTTT
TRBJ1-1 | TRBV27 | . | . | CASSLSQGSTTEAFF | TGTGCCAGCAGTTTATCCCAGGGGTCCACCACTGAAGCTTTCTTT
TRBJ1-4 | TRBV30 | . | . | CAWSNEKLFF | TGTGCCTGGAGTAATGAGAAACTGTTTTTT
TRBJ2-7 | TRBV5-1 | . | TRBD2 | CASSLAPTSGGYEQYF | TGCGCCAGCAGCTTGGCCCCGACTAGCGGGGGCTACGAGCAGTACTTC
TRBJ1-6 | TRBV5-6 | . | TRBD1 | CASSPTGVGSPLHF | TGTGCCAGCAGCCCTACAGGGGTGGGTTCACCCCTCCACTTT
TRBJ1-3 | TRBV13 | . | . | CASSLSPEGNTIYF | TGTGCCAGCAGCTTATCGCCGGAGGGAAACACCATATATTTT
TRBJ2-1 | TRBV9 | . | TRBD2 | CASSSRRSGDEQFF | TGTGCCAGCAGCTCCCGGCGTAGCGGGGATGAGCAGTTCTTC
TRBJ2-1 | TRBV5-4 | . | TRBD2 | CASRRTSGILSSYNEQFF | TGTGCCAGCAGGAGGACTAGCGGGATCTTAAGCTCCTACAATGAGCAGTTCTTC
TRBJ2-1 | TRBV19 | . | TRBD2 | CASSVIGTSGRDEQFF | TGTGCCAGTAGTGTGATCGGGACTAGCGGGAGAGATGAGCAGTTCTTC